Presented here are 8 T cell receptor beta chains from one specimen sequenced in a study of T cell responses to AZD1222 COVID-19 vaccine. Measured with immunoSEQ multiplex PCR; TCRdb has only the in-frame clones, and not every one. The sample consists of about 190,000 clones, around 94% of them appearing once. The sample consisted of peripheral blood, taken 28 days after the second dose of the MenACWY control vaccine. The receptors here all came from an adult who received the MenACWY meningococcal vaccine as a control.

This rearrangement joins TRBV19 to TRBJ2-5; 8 bases match TRBD1. The J segment lost 4 bases and the V segment lost 4 bases, leaving 5 bases of the junction unmatched. The CDR3 totals 14 residues. Germline V CDR1 and CDR2: LNHDA, SQIVND (reference sequence). The chain's CDR3 is CASSTQGEVETQYF. In DNA form, the CDR3 reads TGTGCCAGTAGTACACAGGGGGAGGTAGAGACCCAGTACTTC.

The chain joins TRBV29-1 to TRBJ2-1; TRBD2 aligns across 10 bases. The CDR3 spans 12 residues. J lost 10 bases, V lost 3 bases, and 3 bases had no gene match. Germline assignment: CDR1 SQVTM and CDR2 ANQGSEA. The CDR3 sequence: CSVEFSGREQFF. The CDR3 nucleotides are TGCAGCGTTGAGTTTAGCGGGAGGGAGCAGTTCTTC.

This clone was recorded only once. The genes are TRBV5-1 and TRBJ2-3, with D uncertain. V lost 0 bases and J 1 base, leaving 3 bases between the germline ends. The CDR3 spans 13 residues. Germline V gene data show CDR1 as SGHRS and CDR2 as YFSETQ. Written as DNA, the CDR3 is TGCGCCAGCAGCTTGGGGGGCACAGATACGCAGTATTTT. Translating it yields CASSLGGTDTQYF. The variable domain in full, completed from reference TRBV5-1 and TRBJ2-3, reads KAGVTQTPRYLIKTRGQQVTLSCSPISGHRSVSWYQQTPGQGLQFLFEYFSETQRNKGNFPGRFSGRQFSNSRSEMNVSTLELGDSALYLCASSLGGTDTQYFGPGTRLTVL.

The chain is built from TRBV4-2 and TRBJ2-1; 13 nucleotides agree with TRBD2. This CDR3 contains 17 residues. With V trimmed by 1 base and J by 6 bases, 6 bases remained unmatched. Germline V CDR1 and CDR2: LGHNA, YNFKEQ. DNA of the CDR3: TGTGCCAGCAGCCAAGTCGGGACTAGCGGGACTCTCAATGAGCAGTTCTTC. Amino acids: CASSQVGTSGTLNEQFF.

The chain employs TRBV15 and TRBJ2-3; 11 bases map to TRBD2. Trimming cost V 1 base and J 6 bases; bases outside gene matches: 6. This CDR3 comprises 16 residues. Germline V gene sequence: CDR1 LNHNV, CDR2 YYDKDF (reference sequence). The CDR3 loop reads CATSRGTSGSGDTQYF. For the CDR3, the DNA is TGTGCCACCAGCAGAGGAACTAGCGGGAGTGGGGATACGCAGTATTTT. The whole variable domain, filled in from reference TRBV15 and TRBJ2-3, reads DAMVIQNPRYQVTQFGKPVTLSCSQTLNHNVMYWYQQKSSQAPKLLFHYYDKDFNNEADTPDNFQSRRPNTSFCFLDIRSPGLGDTAMYLCATSRGTSGSGDTQYFGPGTRLTVL.

CDR3 protein: CAWSDRVGTNEKLFF. DNA of the CDR3: TGTGCCTGGTCCGACAGGGTCGGAACTAATGAAAAACTGTTTTTT. This chain joins TRBV30 and TRBJ1-4, with 7 bases lining up with TRBD1. Germline CDR1 and CDR2: GTSNPN and SVGIG (reference sequence). The length of the CDR3 is 15 residues. Germline trimming cut 5 bases from V and 1 base from J; bases unmatched to any gene: 7.

CDR3 in amino acids: CASSLDSLTYEQYF. CDR3 sequence (DNA): TGTGCCAGCAGCTTGGACAGTTTAACCTACGAGCAGTACTTC. V is TRBV5-4 and J is TRBJ2-7; D gene uncertain. The CDR3 contains 14 residues. The germline V gene encodes CDR1 SGHNT and CDR2 YYREEE (reference sequence). V dropped 0 bases and J dropped 2 bases, with 9 bases sitting between them.

The V and J genes are TRBV30 and TRBJ2-4, with a tentative D call TRBD2 (6 bases). The germline gives CDR1 GTSNPN, CDR2 SVGIG (reference sequence). The CDR3 spans 15 residues. V lost 3 bases and J lost 0, with 12 bases in between. The CDR3 protein is CAWRGDLIAKNIQYF. The CDR3 DNA sequence: TGTGCCTGGAGAGGGGACTTGATAGCCAAAAACATTCAGTACTTC.